One sample yielded the 6 T cell receptor beta chains listed below, sequenced in a study of T-cell reconstitution after alpha-beta-depleted transplantation in children. The authors prepared the TCRbeta library with unique molecular identifiers. TCRdb independently ran MiXCR on the PCR reads; one entry per CDR3 protein. The sample shows fewer than 450,000 distinct CDR3 sequences, under 20% of them seen only once. This specimen consisted of PBMCs, mostly from graft donor cells, obtained 360 days after TCRalphabeta/CD19-depleted stem cell transplant. The receptor source for this set is a male patient aged 2-15 years who had a stem cell transplant for acute lymphoblastic leukemia, so the T cells may come from the graft donor.

This clonotype has ten or more counts. CDR3 in amino acids: CASRLSGSSYNEQFF. CDR3 DNA sequence: TGTGCCAGCCGTCTTAGCGGTAGCTCCTACAATGAGCAGTTCTTC. The chain is built from TRBV28 and TRBJ2-1; possibly TRBD2 for D (6 bases). Trimming took off 8 bases at V and 0 bases at J, with 14 bases between the two ends. Germline CDR1 MDHEN, CDR2 SYDVKM. The CDR3 sequence is 15 residues long.

J is TRBJ2-5 and V is TRBV7-2, with no clear D. With 0 bases removed from V and 1 base from J, the gap between germline ends came to 9 bases. Per germline, CDR1 SGHTA and CDR2 FQGNSA. The CDR3 totals 15 residues. The CDR3: CASSLAQEPQETQYF. CDR3 DNA: TGTGCCAGCAGCTTAGCGCAGGAACCCCAAGAGACCCAGTACTTC.

This clonotype was recorded a few times. The rearrangement joins TRBV5-1 to TRBJ2-1; 11 bases are a match to TRBD2. This CDR3 has 18 amino acids. After removal of 0 bases from V and 8 bases from J, the junction contained 13 bases not matched to a gene. CDR1 and CDR2 from the germline V gene are SGHRS and YFSETQ. As DNA, the CDR3 is TGCGCCAGCAGCTTGGTTGGACTTAGCGGGAGGGCCGGGGATGAGCAGTTCTTC. This sequence encodes CASSLVGLSGRAGDEQFF.

A few counts support this clonotype. CDR3 nucleotide sequence: TGTGCCAGCAGCCCCCCGACTGTGGACTACGAGCAGTACTTC. It specifies CASSPPTVDYEQYF. The chain has TRBV7-9 and TRBJ2-7, with D unclear. Per germline, CDR1 SEHNR and CDR2 FQNEAQ (reference sequence). With 5 bases removed from V and 3 bases from J, the gap between germline ends came to 14 bases. This CDR3 contains 14 residues.

The CDR3: CASSAPGQRAYEQYF. CDR3 in DNA: TGTGCCAGCAGCGCACCGGGACAGCGAGCCTACGAGCAGTACTTC. The rearrangement links TRBV11-2 to TRBJ2-7, with 7 nucleotides matching TRBD1. CDR3 length equals 15 residues. The V and J ends lost 5 bases and 2 bases, in that order; junction bases with no gene match: 9. CDR1 is SGHAT and CDR2 is FQNNGV in the germline V gene.

In this sample, this clonotype turned up a few times. V and J are TRBV10-3 and TRBJ1-5, with a weak D call TRBD1 (5 bases). V shed 6 bases and J shed 2 bases, with 8 bases lying between them. The CDR3 consists of 13 residues. Germline CDR1 reads ENHRY; CDR2 reads SYGVKD. The chain's CDR3 is CAIRTEGNQPQHF. The CDR3 DNA reads TGTGCCATCAGGACAGAGGGCAATCAGCCCCAGCATTTT.